The present TCR beta chain was sequenced within a study of beta chain features in type 1 diabetes. General study results and limits: Type 1 diabetes patients showed a moderate but significant shortening of TCRB CDR3s in all four CD4+ subsets. Junctions at VDJ sites from type 1 diabetes patients had fewer insertions and more deletions.

Germline CDR1 reads SEHNR; CDR2 reads FQNEAQ (reference sequence). CDR3 length: 14 amino acids. The V gene end was trimmed by 3 bases and the J gene end by 2 bases; junction bases not matched to a gene: 2. This clone was picked up a small number of times. The antigen is not known. All of the isolated RNA was reverse transcribed, so expressed TCRB transcripts were sequenced. About 3.57 million reads per sample on average were obtained from naive, central memory and regulatory T cell samples. This table comes from immunoSEQ multiplex PCR, and its TCRdb copy is limited to in-frame clones, with some not included. There are roughly 330,000 clones in the sample; roughly 14% occur only once, and approximately 0.016% lies in the top ten.

Sequencing was performed on naive CD4+ T cells from blood. The chain links TRBV7-9 to TRBJ2-3, with 7 bases lining up with TRBD1. The sequence was collected from a young woman with type 1 diabetes. This CDR3 reads CASSLDRITDTQYF. CDR3 coding DNA: TGTGCCAGCAGCTTGGACAGGATCACAGATACGCAGTATTTT.